These 11 T cell receptor beta chains were all obtained from the same sample, sequenced in a study of T-cell reconstitution after alpha-beta-depleted transplantation in children. Preparation of the TCRbeta library involved a method that used unique molecular identifiers. MiXCR was run by TCRdb on the PCR reads, yielding one entry per CDR3 protein. Among about 260,000 distinct CDR3 sequences listed, roughly 7.7% were seen once. The sample here was PBMCs, mostly from graft donor cells, taken 180 days after TCRalphabeta/CD19-depleted stem cell transplant. These receptor sequences come from a male patient younger than 18 who had a stem cell transplant for acute lymphoblastic leukemia, so the T cells may come from the graft donor.

The sample holds many counts of this clonotype. The rearrangement joins TRBV20-1 to TRBJ2-7; TRBD2 aligns across 8 bases. Trimming at V came to 5 bases and at J to 7 bases, leaving 13 bases not matched to a gene. In germline, CDR1 is DFQATT, CDR2 SNEGSKA (reference sequence). The CDR3 length is 14 residues. CDR3 coding DNA: TGCAGTGCTCCCCCTCCGCGGGGGGCGCGGGAGCAGTACTTC. Translation gives CSAPPPRGAREQYF.

This clonotype has only one observation. A much larger clone lies one base from this, so it may be a read error. A read error is likely, as this CDR3 ends without the conserved phenylalanine or tryptophan. J is TRBJ2-7 and V is TRBV12-5; weak D call: TRBD1 (7 bases). In germline, CDR1 is LGHNT, CDR2 FRNRAP. V lost 4 bases to trimming and J lost 4 bases, with 26 bases between them. The CDR3 has 18 residues. The CDR3 spells CASGSILTGSTGRYEQYY. CDR3 nucleotide sequence: TGTGCTAGTGGTTCCATATTAACCGGGTCGACAGGGAGGTACGAGCAGTACTAC.

This clonotype was observed a few times. The V and J genes are TRBV3-1 and TRBJ2-2; 9 bases are shared with TRBD1. J was trimmed by 4 bases and V by 2 bases; bases with no gene match: 2. This CDR3 comprises 15 residues. In germline, CDR1 is LGHDT, CDR2 YNNKEL (reference sequence). CDR3 in amino acids: CASSQWTGVTGELFF. The CDR3 region has the DNA TGTGCCAGCAGCCAATGGACAGGGGTCACCGGGGAGCTGTTTTTT. The full variable domain, in which reference TRBV3-1 and TRBJ2-2 provide the parts outside the CDR3, is DTAVSQTPKYLVTQMGNDKSIKCEQNLGHDTMYWYKQDSKKFLKIMFSYNNKELIINETVPNRFSPKSPDKAHLNLHINSLELGDSAVYFCASSQWTGVTGELFFGEGSRLTVL.

This clonotype appeared many times. CDR3 region: CASSYGPGTYGYTF. The CDR3 DNA follows: TGTGCCAGCAGCTATGGGCCGGGAACCTATGGCTACACCTTC. V and J are TRBV7-9 and TRBJ1-2, with D uncertain. The CDR3 runs 14 residues. Germline V CDR1 and CDR2: SEHNR, FQNEAQ (reference sequence). Between the trimmed V and J ends, which lost 4 bases and 4 bases, there was a span of 13 bases.

Ten or more counts support this clonotype. V gene TRBV7-6 combines with J gene TRBJ2-7; 15 bases match TRBD2. The CDR3 loop spans 15 amino acids. J lost 6 bases, V lost 5 bases, and 5 bases had no gene match. Germline V gene data show CDR1 as SGHVS and CDR2 as FNYEAQ. The CDR3 coding sequence is TGTGCCAGCAGCCAAGGACTAGCGGGAGGGTCCGAGCAGTACTTC. Protein product: CASSQGLAGGSEQYF.

This clonotype was found once. Just one base apart from a much larger clone, this may be a read error. This chain links TRBV5-1 with TRBJ2-6; a weak D match, TRBD2 (5 bases). The length of the CDR3 is 18 residues. CDR1 and CDR2 (germline): SGHRS, YFSETQ. The CDR3: CASSLYGLPSSEANVLTF. CDR3 DNA: TGCGCCAGCAGCTTGTATGGACTGCCGAGCTCTGAGGCCAACGTCCTGACTTTC.

This clonotype occurred many times. The gene calls are TRBV24-1 and TRBJ2-5, with a possible D match to TRBD1 (5 bases). The CDR3 is made up of 14 amino acids. CDR1 and CDR2 from the germline V gene are KGHDR and SFDVKD. The V gene lost 3 bases and the J gene lost 3 bases, with 10 bases spanning the gap. Here the CDR3 reads CATSDEQVEETQYF. In DNA form, the CDR3 reads TGTGCCACCAGTGATGAACAGGTAGAAGAGACCCAGTACTTC.

This clonotype has at least ten counts. The V gene is TRBV12-3 or TRBV12-4, the J gene TRBJ1-3; possible D gene TRBD1, 6 bases. This CDR3 is built from 19 residues. The V and J ends lost 3 bases and 4 bases respectively, with 25 bases between them. The chain's CDR3 is CASSFWTQGPKGTGNTIYF. CDR3 nucleotides: TGTGCCAGCAGTTTTTGGACACAGGGACCCAAGGGGACGGGAAACACCATATATTTT.

This clonotype has a count of ten or more. The chain links TRBV6-5 to TRBJ2-2; no reliable D call. The CDR3 extends over 15 amino acids. Germline-derived CDR1 and CDR2 are MNHEY and SVGAGI. V was shortened by 0 bases and J by 1 base, with 6 bases between the two germline ends. CDR3 sequence: CASSYSTVNTGELFF. CDR3 in DNA: TGTGCCAGCAGTTACTCGACTGTGAACACCGGGGAGCTGTTTTTT.

At least ten counts were recorded for this clonotype. The chain is built from TRBV28 and TRBJ1-2; a possible D gene is TRBD1 (6 bases). Trimming shortened V by 6 bases and J by 4 bases, and 15 bases separated the two germline ends. This CDR3 region has 14 residues. Germline V gene sequence: CDR1 MDHEN, CDR2 SYDVKM. Here the CDR3 reads CASRIQGRGYGYTF. The CDR3 nucleotides are TGTGCCAGCAGGATACAGGGAAGGGGCTATGGCTACACCTTC.

In this sample, this clonotype turned up many times. The rearrangement uses TRBV14 and TRBJ1-6; D is undetermined. Germline lookup yields CDR1 SGHDN and CDR2 FVKESK. This CDR3 spans 14 amino acids. Trimming took 2 bases from V and 10 from J, leaving 12 bases between them. CDR3 coding DNA: TGTGCCAGCAGCCAACGCGGGGTAGGGTCACCCCTCCACTTT. It is translated as CASSQRGVGSPLHF.